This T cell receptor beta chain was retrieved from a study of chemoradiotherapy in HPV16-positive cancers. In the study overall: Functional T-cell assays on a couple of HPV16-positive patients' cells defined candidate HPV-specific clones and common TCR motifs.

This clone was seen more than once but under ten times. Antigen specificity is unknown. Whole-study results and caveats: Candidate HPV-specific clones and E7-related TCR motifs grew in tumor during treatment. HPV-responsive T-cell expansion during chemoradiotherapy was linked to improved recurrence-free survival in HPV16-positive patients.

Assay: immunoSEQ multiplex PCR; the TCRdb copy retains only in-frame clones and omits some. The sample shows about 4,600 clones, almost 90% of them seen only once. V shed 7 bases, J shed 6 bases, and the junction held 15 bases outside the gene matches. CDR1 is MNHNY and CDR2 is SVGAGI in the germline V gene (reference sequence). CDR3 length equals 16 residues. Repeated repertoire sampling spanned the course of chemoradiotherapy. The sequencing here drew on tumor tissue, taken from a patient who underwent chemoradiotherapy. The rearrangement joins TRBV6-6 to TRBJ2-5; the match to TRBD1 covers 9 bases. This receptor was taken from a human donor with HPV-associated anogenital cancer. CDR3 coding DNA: TGTGCCAGCACCAGCCTGGGACAGGGCCGGAGGAAGACCCAGTACTTC. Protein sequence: CASTSLGQGRRKTQYF.